This T cell receptor beta chain was observed in a study of identical twins. Findings and limits, study-wide: Beta out-of-frame sequences showed weaker excess twin sharing.

V shed 1 base and J shed 8 bases, with 6 bases lying between them. This CDR3 spans 13 amino acids. From germline, CDR1 is SEHNR and CDR2 FQNEAQ (reference sequence). A note on this clonotype: Its antigen is still unknown.

A single record per CDR3 protein comes from TCRdb applying MiXCR to the 5' RACE reads. Of approximately 630,000 distinct CDR3 sequences listed, about 7.1% were seen once; the top ten hold around 1.6%. These data were also reused for a study on yellow fever vaccine responses in identical twins. That source reports: The T cell response to vaccination in identical twins was reportedly partly convergent and partly personalized.

The sequence derives from a woman under 30 in good health. The V call is TRBV7-9, the J call TRBJ1-6; D not resolved. The source material was PBMCs. The DNA of the CDR3 is TGTGCCAGCAGCTTAGAATCATATTCACCCCTCCACTTT. Translation: CASSLESYSPLHF. Drawing the rest from reference TRBV7-9 and TRBJ1-6, the complete variable domain is DTGVSQNPRHKITKRGQNVTFRCDPISEHNRLYWYRQTLGQGPEFLTYFQNEAQLEKSRLLSDRFSAERPKGSFSTLEIQRTEQGDSAMYLCASSLESYSPLHFGNGTRLTVT.